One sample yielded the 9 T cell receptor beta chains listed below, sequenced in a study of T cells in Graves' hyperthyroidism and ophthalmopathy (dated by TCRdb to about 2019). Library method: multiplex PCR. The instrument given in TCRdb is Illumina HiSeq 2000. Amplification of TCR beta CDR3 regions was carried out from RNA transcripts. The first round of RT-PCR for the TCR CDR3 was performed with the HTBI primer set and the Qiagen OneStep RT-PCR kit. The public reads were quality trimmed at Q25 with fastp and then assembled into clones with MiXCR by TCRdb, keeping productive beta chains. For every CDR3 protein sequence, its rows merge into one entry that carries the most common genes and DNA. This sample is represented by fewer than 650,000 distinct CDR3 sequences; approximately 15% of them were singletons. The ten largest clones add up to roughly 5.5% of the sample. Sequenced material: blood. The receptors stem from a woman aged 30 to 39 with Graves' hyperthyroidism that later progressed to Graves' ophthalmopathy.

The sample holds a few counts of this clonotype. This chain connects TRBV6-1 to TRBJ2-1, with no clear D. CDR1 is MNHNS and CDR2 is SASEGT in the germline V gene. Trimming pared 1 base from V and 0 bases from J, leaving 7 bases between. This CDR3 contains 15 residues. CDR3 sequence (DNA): TGTGCCAGCAGTGAAGACTACCGCTCCTACAATGAGCAGTTCTTC. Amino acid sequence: CASSEDYRSYNEQFF.

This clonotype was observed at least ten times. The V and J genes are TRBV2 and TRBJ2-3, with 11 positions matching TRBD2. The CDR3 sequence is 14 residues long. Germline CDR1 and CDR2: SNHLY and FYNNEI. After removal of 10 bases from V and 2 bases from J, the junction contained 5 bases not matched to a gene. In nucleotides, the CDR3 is TGTGCCACCGGGACTAGCGGCTACACAGATACGCAGTATTTT. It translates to CATGTSGYTDTQYF.

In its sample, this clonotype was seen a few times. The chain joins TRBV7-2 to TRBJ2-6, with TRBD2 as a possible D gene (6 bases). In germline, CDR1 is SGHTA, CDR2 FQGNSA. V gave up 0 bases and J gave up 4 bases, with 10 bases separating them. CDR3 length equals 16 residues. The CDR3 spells CASSLAGGTGANVLTF. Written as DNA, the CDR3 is TGTGCCAGCAGCTTAGCCGGGGGAACAGGGGCCAACGTCCTGACTTTC.

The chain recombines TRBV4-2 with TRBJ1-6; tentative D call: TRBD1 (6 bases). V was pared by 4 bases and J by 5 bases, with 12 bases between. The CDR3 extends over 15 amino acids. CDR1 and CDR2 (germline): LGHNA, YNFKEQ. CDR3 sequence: CASSPPGVDNSPLHF. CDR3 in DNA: TGTGCCAGCAGCCCCCCAGGGGTTGATAATTCACCCCTCCACTTT.

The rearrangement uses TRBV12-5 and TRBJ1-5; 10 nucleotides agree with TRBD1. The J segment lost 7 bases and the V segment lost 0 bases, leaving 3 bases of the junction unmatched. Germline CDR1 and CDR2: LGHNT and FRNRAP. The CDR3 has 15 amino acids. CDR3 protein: CASGLVGTGDQPQHF. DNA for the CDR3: TGTGCTAGTGGTTTGGTTGGGACAGGGGACCAGCCCCAGCATTTT.

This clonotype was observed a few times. CDR3 region: CASRALHNEQFF. The CDR3 DNA is TGTGCCAGCAGGGCCCTCCACAATGAGCAGTTCTTC. V is TRBV2 and J is TRBJ2-1; D remains unclear. Trimming removed 6 bases from V and 5 bases from J, with 8 bases in between. The germline CDR1 and CDR2 sequences are SNHLY and FYNNEI. The CDR3 is made up of 12 amino acids.

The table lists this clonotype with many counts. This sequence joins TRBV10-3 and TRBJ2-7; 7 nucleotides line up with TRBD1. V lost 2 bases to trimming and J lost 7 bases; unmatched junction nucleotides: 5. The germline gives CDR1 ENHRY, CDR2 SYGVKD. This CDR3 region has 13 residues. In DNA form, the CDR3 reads TGTGCCATCAGTGAGGGACAGGTGCGAGAGCAGTACTTC. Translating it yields CAISEGQVREQYF.

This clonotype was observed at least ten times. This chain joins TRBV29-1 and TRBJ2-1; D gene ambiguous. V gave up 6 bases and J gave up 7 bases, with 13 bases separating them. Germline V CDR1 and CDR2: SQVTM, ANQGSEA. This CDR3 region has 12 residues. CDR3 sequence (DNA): TGCAGCGTCGCCCTGATTGGAAATGAGCAGTTCTTC. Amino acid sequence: CSVALIGNEQFF.

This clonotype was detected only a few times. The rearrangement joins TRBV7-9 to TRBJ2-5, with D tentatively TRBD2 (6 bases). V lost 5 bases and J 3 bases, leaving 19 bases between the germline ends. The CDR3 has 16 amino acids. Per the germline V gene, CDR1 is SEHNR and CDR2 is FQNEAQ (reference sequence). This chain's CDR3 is CASSPLWVAEEETQYF. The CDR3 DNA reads TGTGCCAGCAGCCCTCTGTGGGTAGCGGAGGAAGAGACCCAGTACTTC.